This section outlines one T cell receptor beta chain sequence together with its context. No antigen is known for it. This record comes from a study of cytomegalovirus exposure and HLA in healthy donors. Findings and caveats of the study: Earlier analysis yielded a pattern in which most TCR beta V segments were productive about 90% or about 30% of the time.

V was pared by 1 base and J by 7 bases, with 8 bases of the junction left unmatched. The CDR3 contains 15 residues. CDR1 is MDHEN, CDR2 SYDVKM, per germline. This PCR relied on a set of 60 Vbeta primers and 13 Jbeta primers. Clones were read by immunoSEQ multiplex PCR, and TCRdb kept only the in-frame ones, dropping some. Of around 200,000 clones listed, approximately 79% are singletons. Sample: PBMCs. The rearrangement joins TRBV28 to TRBJ2-5, with TRBD1 matching 8 bases. The receptor was derived from a man between 45 and 60 years old in good health and CMV-seronegative. The CDR3 sequence: CASSLSTGGPGTQYF. The CDR3 nucleotides read TGTGCCAGCAGTTTATCTACAGGGGGTCCAGGGACCCAGTACTTC.